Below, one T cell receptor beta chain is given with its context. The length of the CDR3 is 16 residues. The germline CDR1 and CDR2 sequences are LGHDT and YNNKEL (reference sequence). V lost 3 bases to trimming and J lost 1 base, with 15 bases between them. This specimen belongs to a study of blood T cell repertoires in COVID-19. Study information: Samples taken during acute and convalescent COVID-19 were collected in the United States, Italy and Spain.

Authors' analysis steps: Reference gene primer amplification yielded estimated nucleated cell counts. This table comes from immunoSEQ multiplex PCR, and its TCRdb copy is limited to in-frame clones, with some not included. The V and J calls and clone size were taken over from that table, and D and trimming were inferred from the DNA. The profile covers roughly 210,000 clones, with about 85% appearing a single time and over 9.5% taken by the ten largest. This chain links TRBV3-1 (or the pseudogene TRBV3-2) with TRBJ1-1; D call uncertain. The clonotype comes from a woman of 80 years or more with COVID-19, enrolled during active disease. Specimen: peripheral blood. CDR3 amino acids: CASSHQPGSGNTEAFF. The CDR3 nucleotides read TGTGCCAGCAGCCACCAGCCTGGGTCGGGGAACACTGAAGCTTTCTTT.